This TCR beta chain is drawn from a study of shared clonotypes between healthy human individuals. With V trimmed by 4 bases and J by 8 bases, 17 bases remained unmatched. Germline values: CDR1 SGDLS, CDR2 YYNGEE. The CDR3 runs 17 residues. Generated by immunoSEQ multiplex PCR, the TCRdb table keeps only in-frame clones and is missing some. The sample lists about 700,000 clones; about 90% were seen once. In the naive CD8 group, cells lacked CD45RO and were positively selected for CCR7, so terminally differentiated effector memory CD45RA+ cells were left out. This clonotype was sampled from a man aged 25-45 years in good health. V and J are TRBV9 and TRBJ2-1; 8 bases fit TRBD2. Input material: naive CD8+ T cells sorted from blood. CDR3 region: CASSSSFSGIEKYEQFF. Written as DNA, the CDR3 is TGTGCCAGCAGCTCCTCTTTTAGCGGGATTGAGAAATATGAGCAGTTCTTC.